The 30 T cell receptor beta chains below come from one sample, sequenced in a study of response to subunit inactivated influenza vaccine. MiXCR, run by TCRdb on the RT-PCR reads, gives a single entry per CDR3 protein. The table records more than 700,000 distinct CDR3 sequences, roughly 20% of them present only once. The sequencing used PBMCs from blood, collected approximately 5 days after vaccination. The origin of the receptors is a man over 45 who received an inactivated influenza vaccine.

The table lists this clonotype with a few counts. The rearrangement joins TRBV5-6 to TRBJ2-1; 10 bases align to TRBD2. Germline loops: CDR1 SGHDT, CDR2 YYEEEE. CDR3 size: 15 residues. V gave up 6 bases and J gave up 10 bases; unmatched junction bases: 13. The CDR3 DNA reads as TGTGCCAGCATCGCCCTAGCGGGGGTGAGAGGGGAGCAGTTCTTC. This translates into CASIALAGVRGEQFF.

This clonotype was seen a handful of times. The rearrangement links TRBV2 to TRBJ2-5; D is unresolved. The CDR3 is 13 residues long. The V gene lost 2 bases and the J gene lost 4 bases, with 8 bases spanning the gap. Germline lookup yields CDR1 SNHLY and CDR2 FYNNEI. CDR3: CASSEPVIETQYF. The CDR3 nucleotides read TGTGCCAGCAGTGAACCCGTCATAGAGACCCAGTACTTC.

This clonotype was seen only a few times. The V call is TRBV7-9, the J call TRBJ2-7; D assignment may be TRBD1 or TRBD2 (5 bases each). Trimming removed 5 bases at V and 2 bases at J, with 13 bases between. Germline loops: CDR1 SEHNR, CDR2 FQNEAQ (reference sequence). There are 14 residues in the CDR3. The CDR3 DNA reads TGTGCCAGCAGCCCAGGTGGGGGTACCTACGAGCAGTACTTC. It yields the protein CASSPGGGTYEQYF. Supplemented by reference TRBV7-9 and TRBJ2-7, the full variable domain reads DTGVSQNPRHKITKRGQNVTFRCDPISEHNRLYWYRQTLGQGPEFLTYFQNEAQLEKSRLLSDRFSAERPKGSFSTLEIQRTEQGDSAMYLCASSPGGGTYEQYFGPGTRLTVT.

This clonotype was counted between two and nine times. This CDR3 is CASSLGIGATGELFF. CDR3 nucleotide sequence: TGCGCCAGCAGCTTGGGAATAGGGGCCACCGGGGAGCTGTTTTTT. V gene TRBV5-1 combines with J gene TRBJ2-2; D is possibly TRBD1 (5 bases). V lost 0 bases and J 4 bases, leaving 10 bases between the germline ends. The CDR3 has 15 amino acids. The germline V gene encodes CDR1 SGHRS and CDR2 YFSETQ. The whole variable domain, filled in from reference TRBV5-1 and TRBJ2-2, reads KAGVTQTPRYLIKTRGQQVTLSCSPISGHRSVSWYQQTPGQGLQFLFEYFSETQRNKGNFPGRFSGRQFSNSRSEMNVSTLELGDSALYLCASSLGIGATGELFFGEGSRLTVL.

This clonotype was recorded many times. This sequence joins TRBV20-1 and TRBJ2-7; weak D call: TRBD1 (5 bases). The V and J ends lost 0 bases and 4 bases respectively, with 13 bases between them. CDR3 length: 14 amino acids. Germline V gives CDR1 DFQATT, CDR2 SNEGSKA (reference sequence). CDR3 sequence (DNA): TGCAGTGCTAGAGATCATCAGGGCGTATACGAGCAGTACTTC. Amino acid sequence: CSARDHQGVYEQYF.

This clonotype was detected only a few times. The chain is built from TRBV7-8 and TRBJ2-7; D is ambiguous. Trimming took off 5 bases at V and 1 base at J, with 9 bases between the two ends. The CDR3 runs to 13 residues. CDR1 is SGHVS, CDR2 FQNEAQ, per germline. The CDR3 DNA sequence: TGTGCCAGCAGCCCGGGTTTTTCCTACGAGCAGTACTTC. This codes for CASSPGFSYEQYF.

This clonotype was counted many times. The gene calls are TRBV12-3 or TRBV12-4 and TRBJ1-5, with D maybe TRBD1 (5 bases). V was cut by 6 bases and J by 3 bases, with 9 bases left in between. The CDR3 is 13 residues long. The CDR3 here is CASSRASNQPQHF. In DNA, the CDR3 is TGTGCCAGCAGCAGGGCGTCCAATCAGCCCCAGCATTTT.

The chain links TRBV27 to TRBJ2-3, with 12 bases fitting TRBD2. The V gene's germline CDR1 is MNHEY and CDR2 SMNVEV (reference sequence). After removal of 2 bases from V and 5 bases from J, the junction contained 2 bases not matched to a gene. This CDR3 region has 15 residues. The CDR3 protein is CASSLKGLAGDTQYF. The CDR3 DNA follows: TGTGCCAGCAGTTTAAAGGGACTAGCGGGAGATACGCAGTATTTT.

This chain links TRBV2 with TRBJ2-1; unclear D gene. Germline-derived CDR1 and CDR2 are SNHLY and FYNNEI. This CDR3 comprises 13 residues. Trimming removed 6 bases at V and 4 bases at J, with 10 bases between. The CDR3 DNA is TGTGCCAGCAGAGTACTGCGATACAATGAGCAGTTCTTC. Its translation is CASRVLRYNEQFF. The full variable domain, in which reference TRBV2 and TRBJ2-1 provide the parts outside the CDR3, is EPEVTQTPSHQVTQMGQEVILRCVPISNHLYFYWYRQILGQKVEFLVSFYNNEISEKSEIFDDQFSVERPDGSNFTLKIRSTKLEDSAMYFCASRVLRYNEQFFGPGTRLTVL.

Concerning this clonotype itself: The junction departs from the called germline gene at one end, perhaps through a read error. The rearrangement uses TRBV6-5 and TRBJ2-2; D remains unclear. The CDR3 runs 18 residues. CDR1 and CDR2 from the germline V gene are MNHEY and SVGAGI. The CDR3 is CVSSSTYGRVSNTGELFF. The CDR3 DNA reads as TGTGTCAGCAGTTCGACTTATGGCAGAGTTTCGAACACCGGGGAGCTGTTTTTT.

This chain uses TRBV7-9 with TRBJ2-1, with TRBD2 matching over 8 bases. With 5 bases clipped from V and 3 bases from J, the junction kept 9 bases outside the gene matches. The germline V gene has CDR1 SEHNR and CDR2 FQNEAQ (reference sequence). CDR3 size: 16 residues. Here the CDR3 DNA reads TGTGCCAGCAGCCCTTCAGGGACTAGAAGCTACAATGAGCAGTTCTTC. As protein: CASSPSGTRSYNEQFF.

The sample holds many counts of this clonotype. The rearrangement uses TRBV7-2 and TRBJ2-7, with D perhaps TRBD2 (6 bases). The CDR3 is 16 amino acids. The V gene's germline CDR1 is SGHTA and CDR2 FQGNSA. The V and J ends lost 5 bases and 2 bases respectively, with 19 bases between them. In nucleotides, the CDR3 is TGTGCCAGCAGCCAAAGGGGAGGAGGATTTACCTACGAGCAGTACTTC. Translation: CASSQRGGGFTYEQYF.

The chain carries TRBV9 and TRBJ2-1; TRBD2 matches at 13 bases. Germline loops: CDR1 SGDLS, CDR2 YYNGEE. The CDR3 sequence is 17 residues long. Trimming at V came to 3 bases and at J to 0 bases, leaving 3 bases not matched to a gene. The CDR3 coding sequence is TGTGCCAGCAGCGCGACTAGCGGGAGGAGCTCCTACAATGAGCAGTTCTTC. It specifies CASSATSGRSSYNEQFF.

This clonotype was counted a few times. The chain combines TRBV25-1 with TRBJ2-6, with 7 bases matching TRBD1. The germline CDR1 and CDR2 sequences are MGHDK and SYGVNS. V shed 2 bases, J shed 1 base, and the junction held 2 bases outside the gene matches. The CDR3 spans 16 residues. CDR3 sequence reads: CASSEGTVSGANVLTF. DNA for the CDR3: TGTGCCAGCAGTGAAGGGACAGTATCTGGGGCCAACGTCCTGACTTTC.

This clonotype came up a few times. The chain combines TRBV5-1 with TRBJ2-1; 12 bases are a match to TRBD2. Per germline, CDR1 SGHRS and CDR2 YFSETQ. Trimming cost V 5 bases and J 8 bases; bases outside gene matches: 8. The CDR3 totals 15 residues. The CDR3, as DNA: TGCGCCAGCAGGTTCGGGACTAGCGGGCAGGATGAGCAGTTCTTC. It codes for CASRFGTSGQDEQFF.

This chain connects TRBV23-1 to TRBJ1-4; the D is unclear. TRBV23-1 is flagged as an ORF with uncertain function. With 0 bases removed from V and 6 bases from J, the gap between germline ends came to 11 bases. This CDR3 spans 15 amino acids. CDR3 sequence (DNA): TGCGCCAGCAGTCAATCCCCGGGGAGCCATGAAAAACTGTTTTTT. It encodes CASSQSPGSHEKLFF.

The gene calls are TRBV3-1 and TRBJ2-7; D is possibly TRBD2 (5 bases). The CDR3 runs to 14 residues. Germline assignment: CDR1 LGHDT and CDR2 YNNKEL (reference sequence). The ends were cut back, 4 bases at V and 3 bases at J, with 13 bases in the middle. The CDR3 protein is CASSRLTGIYEQYF. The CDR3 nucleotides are TGTGCCAGCAGCCGCCTTACGGGGATCTACGAGCAGTACTTC.

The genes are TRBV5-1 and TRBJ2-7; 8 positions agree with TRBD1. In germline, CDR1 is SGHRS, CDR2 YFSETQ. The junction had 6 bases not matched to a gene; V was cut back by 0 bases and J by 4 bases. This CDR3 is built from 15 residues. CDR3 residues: CASSLEQGVSYEQYF. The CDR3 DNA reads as TGCGCCAGCAGCTTGGAACAGGGGGTTTCTTACGAGCAGTACTTC.

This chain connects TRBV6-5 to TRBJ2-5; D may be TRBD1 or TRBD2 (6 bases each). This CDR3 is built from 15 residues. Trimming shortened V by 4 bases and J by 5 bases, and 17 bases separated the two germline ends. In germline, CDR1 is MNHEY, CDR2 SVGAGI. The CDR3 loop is CASSSSPTGGETQYF. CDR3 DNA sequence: TGTGCCAGCAGTTCTTCCCCGACAGGAGGGGAGACCCAGTACTTC.

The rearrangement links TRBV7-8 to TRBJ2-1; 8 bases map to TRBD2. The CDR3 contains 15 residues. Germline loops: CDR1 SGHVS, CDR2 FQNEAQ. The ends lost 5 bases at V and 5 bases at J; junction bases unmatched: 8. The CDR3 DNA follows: TGTGCCAGCAGCGAGCGGCTAGCGGGCCACAATGAGCAGTTCTTC. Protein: CASSERLAGHNEQFF.

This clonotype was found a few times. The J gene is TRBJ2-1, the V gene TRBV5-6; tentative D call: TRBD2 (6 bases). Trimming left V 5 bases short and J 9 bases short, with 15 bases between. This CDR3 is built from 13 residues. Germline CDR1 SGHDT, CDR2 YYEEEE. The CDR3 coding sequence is TGTGCCAGCAGGGGGAGGCCCCACATTGAGCAGTTCTTC. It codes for CASRGRPHIEQFF.

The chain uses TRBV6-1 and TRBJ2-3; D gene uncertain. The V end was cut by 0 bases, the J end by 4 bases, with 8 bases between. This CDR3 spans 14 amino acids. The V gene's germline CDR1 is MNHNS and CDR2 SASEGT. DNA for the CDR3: TGTGCCAGCAGTGAAGCTCTATTGGCAGATACGCAGTATTTT. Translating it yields CASSEALLADTQYF.

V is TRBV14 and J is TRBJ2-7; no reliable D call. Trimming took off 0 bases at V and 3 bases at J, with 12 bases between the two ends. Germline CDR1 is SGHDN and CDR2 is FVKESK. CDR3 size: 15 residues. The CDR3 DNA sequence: TGTGCCAGCAGCCAAGATCTTAGTCCTTACTACGAGCAGTACTTC. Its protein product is CASSQDLSPYYEQYF.

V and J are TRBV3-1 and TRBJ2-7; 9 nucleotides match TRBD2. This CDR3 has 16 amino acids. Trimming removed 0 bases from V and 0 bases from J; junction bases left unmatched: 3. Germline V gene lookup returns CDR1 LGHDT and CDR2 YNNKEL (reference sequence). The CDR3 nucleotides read TGTGCCAGCAGCCAAGATAGGCGGGAGGGCTCCTACGAGCAGTACTTC. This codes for CASSQDRREGSYEQYF.

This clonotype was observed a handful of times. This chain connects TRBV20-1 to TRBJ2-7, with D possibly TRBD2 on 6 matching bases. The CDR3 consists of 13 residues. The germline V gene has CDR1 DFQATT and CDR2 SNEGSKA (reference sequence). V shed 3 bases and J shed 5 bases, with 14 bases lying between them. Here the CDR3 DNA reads TGCAGTGCTAGGGTTCTAGCGCTCGACGAGCAGTACTTC. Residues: CSARVLALDEQYF.

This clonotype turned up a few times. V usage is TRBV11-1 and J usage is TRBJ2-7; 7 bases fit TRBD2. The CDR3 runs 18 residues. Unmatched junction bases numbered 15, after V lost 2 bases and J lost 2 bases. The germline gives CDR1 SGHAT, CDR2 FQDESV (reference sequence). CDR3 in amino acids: CASSLRKNPGGRPYEQYF. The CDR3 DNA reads TGTGCCAGCAGCTTAAGAAAAAATCCGGGAGGTCGTCCCTACGAGCAGTACTTC.

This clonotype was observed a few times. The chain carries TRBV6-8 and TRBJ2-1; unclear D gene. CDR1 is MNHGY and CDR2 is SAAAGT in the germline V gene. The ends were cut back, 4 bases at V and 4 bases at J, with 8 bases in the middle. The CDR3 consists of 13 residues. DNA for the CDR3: TGTGCCAGCAGTTCAAAAGAGTACAATGAGCAGTTCTTC. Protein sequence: CASSSKEYNEQFF.

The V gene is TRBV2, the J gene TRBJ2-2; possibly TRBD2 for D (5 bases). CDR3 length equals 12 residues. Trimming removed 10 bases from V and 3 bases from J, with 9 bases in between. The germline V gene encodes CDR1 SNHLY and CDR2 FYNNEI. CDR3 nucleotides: TGTGCCATCACTAGGGACACCGGGGAGCTGTTTTTT. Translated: CAITRDTGELFF.

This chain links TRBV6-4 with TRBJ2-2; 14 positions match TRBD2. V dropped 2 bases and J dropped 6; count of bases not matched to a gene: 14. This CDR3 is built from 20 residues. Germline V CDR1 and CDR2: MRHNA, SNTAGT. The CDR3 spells CASSDQPTGTSGRNPGELFF. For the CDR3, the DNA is TGTGCCAGCAGTGACCAACCCACTGGGACTAGCGGGAGAAACCCCGGGGAGCTGTTTTTT.

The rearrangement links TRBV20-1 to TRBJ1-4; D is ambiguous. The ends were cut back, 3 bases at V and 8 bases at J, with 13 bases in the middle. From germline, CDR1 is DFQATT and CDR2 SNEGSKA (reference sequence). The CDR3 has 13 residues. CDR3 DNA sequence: TGCAGTGCTAGGAGCCGTGGGGAGGAAAAACTGTTTTTT. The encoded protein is CSARSRGEEKLFF.